Listed here is a single T cell receptor (beta chain). V lost 0 bases to trimming and J lost 0 bases, with 9 bases between them. Germline V gene lookup returns CDR1 DFQATT and CDR2 SNEGSKA (reference sequence). The CDR3 is 15 residues long. TCR beta CDR3 regions were amplified from RNA. An initial round of RT-PCR targeting the TCR CDR3 relied on the HTBI primer set. TCRdb analysed the multiplex PCR reads with MiXCR anew, one entry per CDR3 protein. The table includes around 800,000 distinct CDR3 sequences, approximately 40% detected once. These data come from a study of T cells in Graves' hyperthyroidism and ophthalmopathy.

The TCR originated in a man between 18 and 35 years old with Graves' hyperthyroidism. Sequencing was carried out using blood. The chain links TRBV20-1 to TRBJ1-3; D not certain. The CDR3 spells CSARDRLTSGNTIYF. In nucleotides, the CDR3 is TGCAGTGCTAGAGACCGCCTCACCTCTGGAAACACCATATATTTT.